This TCR beta chain was found in a study of beta chain features in type 1 diabetes. Whole-study findings and limits: Shorter TCRB CDR3s, moderately but significantly so, marked every one of the four CD4+ subsets in Type 1 diabetes patients. Any PCR bias toward short templates would affect both groups alike.

Every bit of the isolated RNA underwent reverse transcription, so sequencing read expressed TCRB transcripts. Some clones are missing from TCRdb's copy, which holds only in-frame ones; the method was immunoSEQ multiplex PCR. The table records roughly 60,000 clones, about 55% of them present only once. Per germline, CDR1 SGHVS and CDR2 FQNEAQ. The CDR3 loop spans 15 amino acids. Trimming took 2 bases from V and 5 from J; bases not matched to a gene: 8. On this clone itself: The antigen is not known.

The chain combines TRBV7-8 with TRBJ2-7; 8 nucleotides align to TRBD2. This TCR derives from a woman aged 18-30 years in good health. The material sequenced was Tregs from blood. The CDR3 DNA sequence: TGTGCCAGCAGCTTAATCAGCGGGAGTCTCAACGAGCAGTACTTC. This translates into CASSLISGSLNEQYF.